Presented here are 13 T cell receptor beta chains from one specimen sequenced in a study of OX40 agonist ivuxolimab in advanced cancers. This table comes from immunoSEQ multiplex PCR, and its TCRdb copy is limited to in-frame clones, with some not included. Among some 65,000 clones listed, roughly 90% were seen once. Source: CD4+ or CD8+ T cells sorted from blood, taken in a trial of the OX40 agonist ivuxolimab. Receptors were obtained from an adult with an advanced solid tumor such as melanoma, head and neck, liver or kidney cancer.

The V and J genes are TRBV28 and TRBJ1-6; TRBD1 matches 10 bases. J was trimmed by 6 bases and V by 6 bases; bases with no gene match: 5. Germline V gene sequence: CDR1 MDHEN, CDR2 SYDVKM. The CDR3 is made up of 15 amino acids. The CDR3 sequence is CASRGTGVTNSPLHF. CDR3 nucleotides: TGTGCCAGCAGGGGGACAGGGGTAACTAATTCACCCCTCCACTTT.

This chain uses TRBV19 with TRBJ2-2; 7 positions match TRBD1. Germline lookup yields CDR1 LNHDA and CDR2 SQIVND (reference sequence). The V gene end was trimmed by 7 bases and the J gene end by 3 bases; junction bases not matched to a gene: 8. This CDR3 comprises 15 residues. This CDR3 is CASKGADEYTGELFF. CDR3 nucleotide sequence: TGTGCCAGTAAGGGGGCCGATGAGTACACCGGGGAGCTGTTTTTT.

V usage is TRBV28 and J usage is TRBJ2-7; D is unresolved. Germline CDR1 MDHEN, CDR2 SYDVKM. The CDR3 sequence is 14 residues long. Trimming removed 3 bases at V and 2 bases at J, with 11 bases between. The CDR3 here is CASSLRRVAYEQYF. The CDR3 DNA is TGTGCCAGCAGTTTGCGTAGGGTGGCCTACGAGCAGTACTTC.

This rearrangement joins TRBV7-9 to TRBJ1-6; 7 nucleotides match TRBD1. This CDR3 contains 15 residues. V was pared by 5 bases and J by 12 bases, with 13 bases of the junction left unmatched. Per germline, CDR1 SEHNR and CDR2 FQNEAQ (reference sequence). CDR3 nucleotide sequence: TGTGCCAGCAGCCCCTCAGGGACAGCCCTAGGACCCCTCCACTTT. Protein product: CASSPSGTALGPLHF.

This chain uses TRBV21-1 with TRBJ2-5; TRBD1, the D gene given by the table, was not confirmed from the DNA. TRBV21-1 is shown as a pseudogene. The CDR3 runs 14 residues. CDR3 in DNA: TGTGCCAGCAGCAAAGGATCCAGGGGAGAGACCCAGTACTTC. Its protein product is CASSKGSRGETQYF.

The rearrangement uses TRBV28 and TRBJ2-5; D is uncertain. The V gene's germline CDR1 is MDHEN and CDR2 SYDVKM. The CDR3 is made up of 14 amino acids. V lost 4 bases and J lost 5, with 14 bases in between. Here the CDR3 DNA reads TGTGCCAGCAGTTCGCCGACGGTACGGGAGACCCAGTACTTC. Residues: CASSSPTVRETQYF. The variable domain in full, with the rest retrieved from reference TRBV28 and TRBJ2-5, is DVKVTQSSRYLVKRTGEKVFLECVQDMDHENMFWYRQDPGLGLRLIYFSYDVKMKEKGDIPEGYSVSREKKERFSLILESASTNQTSMYLCASSSPTVRETQYFGPGTRLLVL.

This clone was counted once. Other DNA sequences within the sample encode an identical CDR3. This sequence joins TRBV10-3 and TRBJ2-1; D is perhaps TRBD2 (5 bases). The germline V and J ends were trimmed by 6 bases and 1 base, with 13 bases remaining between them. There are 15 residues in the CDR3. Germline V gives CDR1 ENHRY, CDR2 SYGVKD. CDR3 residues: CAISGMDSSYNEQFF. The DNA of the CDR3 is TGTGCCATCAGCGGAATGGACTCTTCCTACAATGAGCAGTTCTTC.

V usage is TRBV5-1 and J usage is TRBJ1-1; 7 bases align to TRBD1. The trim removed 4 bases at V and 3 bases at J, leaving 3 bases unmatched. The germline gives CDR1 SGHRS, CDR2 YFSETQ. The CDR3 covers 13 residues. The CDR3 DNA reads TGCGCCAGCAGCGACACAGGGGACACTGAAGCTTTCTTT. Amino acids: CASSDTGDTEAFF.

This chain links TRBV2 with TRBJ2-5; possible D gene TRBD1, 5 bases. Germline V gives CDR1 SNHLY, CDR2 FYNNEI. V was trimmed by 7 bases and J by 2 bases, leaving 20 bases between them. The CDR3 covers 16 residues. The CDR3 region is CASKLGPAAQQETQYF. CDR3 DNA: TGTGCCAGCAAACTGGGGCCGGCGGCGCAACAAGAGACCCAGTACTTC.

The rearrangement links TRBV29-1 to TRBJ2-1, with 12 positions matching TRBD2. The CDR3 extends over 12 amino acids. Germline V gene lookup returns CDR1 SQVTM and CDR2 ANQGSEA. CDR3 region: CAEASGGDEQFF. The CDR3 DNA sequence: TGCGCCGAGGCTAGCGGGGGGGATGAGCAGTTCTTC.

The CDR3 sequence: CASSLNRFGTEAFF. CDR3 in DNA: TGTGCCAGCAGTTTAAACAGGTTTGGCACTGAAGCTTTCTTT. The gene calls are TRBV27 and TRBJ1-1; maybe TRBD1 (5 bases). V shed 2 bases and J shed 4 bases, with 11 bases lying between them. From germline, CDR1 is MNHEY and CDR2 SMNVEV (reference sequence). The CDR3 length is 14 residues.

The chain employs TRBV10-3 and TRBJ1-2; D is uncertain. CDR3 length: 12 residues. Germline lookup yields CDR1 ENHRY and CDR2 SYGVKD. V was cut by 9 bases and J by 3 bases, with 11 bases left in between. The CDR3 loop is CAISSGDYGYTF. In DNA, the CDR3 is TGTGCCATTTCCTCCGGTGACTATGGCTACACCTTC.

The chain has TRBV6-1 and TRBJ1-6; D unclear. Germline values: CDR1 MNHNS, CDR2 SASEGT. This CDR3 has 18 residues. V was shortened by 1 base and J by 0 bases, with 13 bases between the two germline ends. CDR3 amino acids: CASSEEDLGSSYNSPLHF. CDR3 sequence (DNA): TGTGCCAGCAGTGAAGAAGATCTAGGGAGCTCCTATAATTCACCCCTCCACTTT.